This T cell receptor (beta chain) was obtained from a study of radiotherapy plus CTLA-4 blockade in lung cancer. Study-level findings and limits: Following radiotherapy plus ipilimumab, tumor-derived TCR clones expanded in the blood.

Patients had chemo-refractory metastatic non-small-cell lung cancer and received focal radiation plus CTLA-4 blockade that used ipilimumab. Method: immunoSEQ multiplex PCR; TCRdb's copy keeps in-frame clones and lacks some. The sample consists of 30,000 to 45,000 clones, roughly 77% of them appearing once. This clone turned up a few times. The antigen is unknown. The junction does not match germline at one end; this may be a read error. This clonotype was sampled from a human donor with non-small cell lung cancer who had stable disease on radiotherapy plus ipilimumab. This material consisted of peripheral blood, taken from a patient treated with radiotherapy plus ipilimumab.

The CDR3 region is CASSYSGDGSYEQYF. The CDR3, as DNA: TGTGCCAGCAGTTACTCGGGGGACGGATCCTACGAGCAGTACTTC. V usage is TRBV6-4 and J usage is TRBJ2-7; D is perhaps TRBD2 (6 bases). The CDR3 runs to 15 residues. CDR1 MRHNA and CDR2 SNTAGT come from the germline V gene.